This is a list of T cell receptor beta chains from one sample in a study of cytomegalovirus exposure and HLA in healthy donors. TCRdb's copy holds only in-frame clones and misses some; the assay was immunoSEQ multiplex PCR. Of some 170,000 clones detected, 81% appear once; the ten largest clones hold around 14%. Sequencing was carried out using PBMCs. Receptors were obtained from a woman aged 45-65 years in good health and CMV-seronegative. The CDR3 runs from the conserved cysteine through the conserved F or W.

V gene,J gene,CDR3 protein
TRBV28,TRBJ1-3,CASGLGGPGNTIYF
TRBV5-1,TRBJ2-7,CASSSGQGSDEQYF
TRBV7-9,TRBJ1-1,CASSLAGGRGEAFF
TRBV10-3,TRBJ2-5,CAISRTSGRSEETQYF
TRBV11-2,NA,CASSPIAAENSYEQYF
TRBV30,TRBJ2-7,CASRVEGSYEQYF
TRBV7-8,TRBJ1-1,CASSPTRILNTEAFF
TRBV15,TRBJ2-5,CATSQETGVGETQYF
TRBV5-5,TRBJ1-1,CASSLGLLNTEAFF
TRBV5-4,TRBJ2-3,CASSLGARMSADTQYF
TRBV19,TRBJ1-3,CASSPGSSGNTIYF
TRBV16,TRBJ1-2,CASSQIDYGQDNYGYTF
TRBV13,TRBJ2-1,CASSLAEKRRALSSYNEQFF
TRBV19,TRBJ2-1,CASSPFGEGGYNEQFF
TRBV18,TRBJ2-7,CASSPLAGAAYEQYF
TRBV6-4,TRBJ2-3,CASRAGTGTDTQYF
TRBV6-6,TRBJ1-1,CASTPDRRNTEAFF
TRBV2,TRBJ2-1,CASRALAGRYNEQFF
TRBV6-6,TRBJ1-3,CASNEDRGGNTIYF
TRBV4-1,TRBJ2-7,CASSPGGADPYEQYF
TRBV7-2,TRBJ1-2,CASSHGQGNGYTF
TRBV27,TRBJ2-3,CASNRWGQNTDTQYF
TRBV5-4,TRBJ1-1,CASSLGSHTEAFF
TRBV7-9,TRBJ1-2,CASSLAEDRGGYGYTF
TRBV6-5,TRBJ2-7,CASSTSWTGLYEQYF
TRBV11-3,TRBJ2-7,CASSLGSGTGEFEQYF
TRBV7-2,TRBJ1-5,CAVGSREGNQPQHF
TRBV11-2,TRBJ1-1,CASVPLRGGGYTEAFF
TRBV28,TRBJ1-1,CASSHRGRRTEAFF
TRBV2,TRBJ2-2,CASRSGYTGELFF
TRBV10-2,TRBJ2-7,CASSAGLAVSEQYF
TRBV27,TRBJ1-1,CASSLVRENTEAFF
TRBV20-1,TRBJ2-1,CSASTRGEQFF
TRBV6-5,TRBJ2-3,CASSYGRGGLDTQYF
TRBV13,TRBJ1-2,CASSSDRVGYTF
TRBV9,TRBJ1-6,CASSPRTGGSPLHF
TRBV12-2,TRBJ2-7,CASRLAGTWSSGRSWEEQYF
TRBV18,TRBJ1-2,CASSPEGARGYTF
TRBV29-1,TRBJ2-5,CSIGPGQGEGETQYF
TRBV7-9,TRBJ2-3,CSSSPLTDTQYF
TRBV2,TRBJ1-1,CASGEDRGITEAFF
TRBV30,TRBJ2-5,CAWTGGWEETQYF
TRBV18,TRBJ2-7,CASSPDRSHWEQYF
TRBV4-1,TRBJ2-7,CASSHYRDRGPSGYYEQYF
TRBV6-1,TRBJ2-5,CASSVSRYGVIQYF
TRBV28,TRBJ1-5,CASSRRGNQPQHF
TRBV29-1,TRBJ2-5,CSVAAAGGLQETQYF
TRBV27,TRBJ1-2,CASSLSGPKGQYGYTF
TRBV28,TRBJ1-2,CASSLIYYATGLTGSGGYTF
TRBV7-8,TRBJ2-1,CASSLYQGSSYNEQFF
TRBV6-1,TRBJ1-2,CASSGRGNRGHGYTF
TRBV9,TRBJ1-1,CASSVGHSNTEAFF
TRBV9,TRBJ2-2,CASSVAWREKDTGELFF